The rows below give T cell receptor beta chains drawn from one sample of a study of cytomegalovirus exposure and HLA in healthy donors. Clones were read by immunoSEQ multiplex PCR, and TCRdb kept only the in-frame ones, dropping some. The sample consists of fewer than 130,000 clones, 80% of them appearing once. Sequenced sample: PBMCs. The source of these receptors is a woman aged 60-75 years in good health and CMV-seropositive. Each CDR3 is given with its conserved first and last residue. D genes are given only for firm matches. Not every row has a clone size; where given, it reads once, few, many or a size class.

clone_size | j_call | v_call | d_call | cdr3_nt | cdr3_aa
- | TRBJ2-1 | TRBV5-1 | TRBD2 | TGCGCCAGCAGCCCGGGAGGGGGGCGATACAATGAGCAGTTCTTC | CASSPGGGRYNEQFF
- | TRBJ2-7 | TRBV4-1 | - | TGCGCCAGCAGCCAAGATTTAGGGGTTCCGTACGAGCAGTACTTC | CASSQDLGVPYEQYF
- | TRBJ2-5 | TRBV13 | - | TGTGCCAGCAGCTTTCTCGGGCGACAGGAGCAGTACTTC | CASSFLGRQEQYF
- | TRBJ2-7 | TRBV5-1 | TRBD2 | TGCGCCAGTTCTAGCGGGAGGGTAACCTACGAGCAGTACTTC | CASSSGRVTYEQYF
- | TRBJ2-1 | TRBV10-3 | TRBD2 | TGTGCCATTGGGGTGACTAGCGGGAGGTACAATGAGCAGTTCTTC | CAIGVTSGRYNEQFF
- | TRBJ2-1 | TRBV2 | - | TGTGCCAGCTTCCTAGTCAGTGAGCAGTTCTTC | CASFLVSEQFF
- | TRBJ2-7 | TRBV7-9 | TRBD1 | TGTGCCAGCAGCTTAGCACCATCGACAGGGGATTACGAGCAGTACTTC | CASSLAPSTGDYEQYF
- | TRBJ1-3 | TRBV9 | - | TGTGCCAGCAGCGTAGATCGGGGGGCATTTGGAAACACCATATATTTT | CASSVDRGAFGNTIYF
- | TRBJ2-1 | TRBV6-1 | TRBD2 | TGTGCCAGCAGTGAGGCGGCTAGCGGGAGTATTGGGCAGTTCTTC | CASSEAASGSIGQFF
few | TRBJ1-4 | TRBV6-1 | TRBD1 | TGTGCCAGCAGTGGAACAGGGGAAGGGGAAAAACTGTTTTTT | CASSGTGEGEKLFF
- | TRBJ2-2 | TRBV11-2 | TRBD2 | TGTGCCAGCAGCTTAGATACGGGAGGGAACACCGGGGAGCTGTTTTTT | CASSLDTGGNTGELFF
- | TRBJ1-2 | TRBV29-1 | - | TGCAGCGTTGATAGACTTACTGGCTACACCTTC | CSVDRLTGYTF
once | TRBJ1-2 | TRBV2 | TRBD1 | TGTGCCAGCAGCCTCCCCCGGGACAGGGGGCTCCGGTATGGCTACACCTTC | CASSLPRDRGLRYGYTF
- | TRBJ2-5 | TRBV28 | TRBD1 | TGTGCCAGCAGCCTCGGGACAGGACGACAAGAGACCCAGTACTTC | CASSLGTGRQETQYF
- | TRBJ1-1 | TRBV7-6 | - | TGTGCCAGCAGCTTAGTTAGCCTGAACACTGAAGCTTTCTTT | CASSLVSLNTEAFF
few | TRBJ2-3 | TRBV9 | TRBD1 | TGTGCCAGCAGCGCCTCAGGGGGCTTCACAGATACGCAGTATTTT | CASSASGGFTDTQYF
- | TRBJ2-1 | TRBV7-3 | - | TGTGCCAGCAGCTTGGGACATCAGAATGAGCAGTTCTTC | CASSLGHQNEQFF
- | TRBJ2-7 | TRBV4-1 | - | TGCGCCAGCAGCCGTGGGCAGACGCCCCCCTACGAGCAGTACTTC | CASSRGQTPPYEQYF
few | TRBJ2-1 | TRBV14 | TRBD2 | TGTGCCAGCAGCCAAGCCAGCGGGGCCATCTACAATGAGCAGTTCTTC | CASSQASGAIYNEQFF
- | TRBJ2-2 | TRBV5-1 | TRBD2 | TGCGCCAGCAGCGGAAAGGGACTAGCGGGAGCGAGGACCGGGGAGCTGTTTTTT | CASSGKGLAGARTGELFF
- | TRBJ2-5 | TRBV5-4 | TRBD1 | TGTGCCAGCAGCCTCTCGACAGGGGGCTGGGAGACCCAGTACTTC | CASSLSTGGWETQYF
- | TRBJ1-2 | TRBV13 | - | TGTGCCAGCAGCTTAGCGTACTATGGCTACACCTTC | CASSLAYYGYTF
- | TRBJ2-1 | TRBV14 | TRBD2 | TGTGCCAGCAGCCAATTGGGCGGGAGCTCCTACAATGAGCAGTTCTTC | CASSQLGGSSYNEQFF
- | TRBJ1-2 | TRBV7-3 | TRBD1 | TGTGCCAGCAGCCCGGGACAGAACTATGGCTACACCTTC | CASSPGQNYGYTF
- | TRBJ2-5 | TRBV7-3 | - | TGTGCCAGCAGTCCAGGGTCGGGAGAGACCCAGTACTTC | CASSPGSGETQYF
- | TRBJ1-2 | TRBV5-6 | - | TGTGCCAGCAGCTTGCGTGAGCATGGCTACACCTTC | CASSLREHGYTF
- | TRBJ2-7 | TRBV19 | - | TGTGCCAGTAGTTTCAGCGGGCTCTCCTACGAGCAGTACTTC | CASSFSGLSYEQYF
- | TRBJ2-1 | TRBV7-9 | TRBD2 | TGTGCCAGCAGCTTAACTGGGACTAGTGAAGAGCAGTTCTTC | CASSLTGTSEEQFF
- | TRBJ2-7 | TRBV7-6 | - | TGTGCCAGCAGCTTATCTAAAGACTACGAGCAGTACTTC | CASSLSKDYEQYF
- | TRBJ2-5 | TRBV5-1 | TRBD2 | TGCGCCAGCAGCTTGGGGACTAGCGGTGAAGAGACCCAGTACTTC | CASSLGTSGEETQYF
- | TRBJ2-7 | TRBV19 | TRBD1 | TGTGCCAGTAGTATTAAGCCCCGGGACAGAGCCTACGAGCAGTACTTC | CASSIKPRDRAYEQYF
- | TRBJ2-7 | TRBV5-4 | - | TGTGCCAGCAGCTTAGATACCTACGAGCAGTACTTC | CASSLDTYEQYF
- | TRBJ2-3 | TRBV28 | TRBD1 | TGTGCCAGCAGCTACAGGGGGCGCCGGGGTACGCAGTATTTT | CASSYRGRRGTQYF
- | TRBJ2-3 | TRBV4-2 | - | TGTGCCAGCAGCCAAGAGACAGGACGCACAGATACGCAGTATTTT | CASSQETGRTDTQYF
- | TRBJ1-2 | TRBV18 | TRBD1 | TGTGCCAGCTCACCACGGACAGGGGAAGGCTACACCTTC | CASSPRTGEGYTF
- | TRBJ2-6 | TRBV6-1 | TRBD2 | TGTGCCAGCAGTGCGGGGGGGACTGGGGCCAACGTCCTGACTTTC | CASSAGGTGANVLTF
- | TRBJ2-4 | TRBV6-1 | TRBD2 | TGTGCCAGCAGTTCCGGGACTAGCGGATCGAACATTCAGTACTTC | CASSSGTSGSNIQYF
once | TRBJ2-5 | TRBV9 | - | TGTGCCAGCAGCGTACGGGGGACGACACAAGAGACCCAGTACTTC | CASSVRGTTQETQYF
once | TRBJ1-1 | TRBV27 | TRBD1 | TGTGCCAGCAGTTTATTGCTGACAGGGGGTACCACTGAAGCTTTCTTT | CASSLLLTGGTTEAFF
- | TRBJ2-7 | TRBV6-5 | TRBD2 | TGTGCCAGCAGTTACATCGGGGGGGACGGCGAGCAGTACTTC | CASSYIGGDGEQYF
- | TRBJ2-7 | TRBV11-2 | - | TGTGCCAGCAGCACCCAACAGGGCTACGAGCAGTACTTC | CASSTQQGYEQYF
- | TRBJ2-1 | TRBV4-2 | TRBD1 | TGTGCCAGCAGCCAAGCGGACAGGGTCGGGTCAAATGAGCAGTTCTTC | CASSQADRVGSNEQFF